This T cell receptor beta chain is from a study of human T cells and chemical hapten exposure. Time point here: pre-sensitization, week 0. Treatment noted: therapeutic diphenylcyclopropenone sensitization with weekly scalp DPC. TCRdb re-derived calls from the RACE reads in MiXCR, one entry per CDR3 protein. This sample carries approximately 370,000 distinct CDR3 sequences, approximately 5.8% of them seen once, and the ten largest clones take about 8.7%. V was shortened by 5 bases and J by 3 bases, with 13 bases between the two germline ends. The CDR3 has 15 residues. Germline CDR1 reads SGHTA; CDR2 reads FQGTGA.

The receptor was isolated from a woman in her late teens or twenties with alopecia areata. Some clones in this sample may be carry-over from other donors' samples. The sequenced sample was whole blood, obtained in connection with sensitization to the hapten diphenylcyclopropenone (DPC). The chain couples TRBV7-3 to TRBJ2-2; maybe TRBD1 (6 bases). CDR3 in DNA: TGTGCCAGCAGCACCAACCCAGGGGACACCGGGGAGCTGTTTTTT. Encoded protein: CASSTNPGDTGELFF.